The clone carrying this T cell receptor beta chain was seen many times. Its antigen is currently unknown. These data originate in a study of T-cell reconstitution after alpha-beta-depleted transplantation in children. Germline V gene lookup returns CDR1 SGHTA and CDR2 FQGNSA. CDR3 length equals 16 residues. The junction had 11 bases not matched to a gene; V was cut back by 5 bases and J by 4 bases. A library of TCRbeta sequences, prepared with unique molecular identifiers, was generated. TCRdb reprocessed the PCR reads via MiXCR and lists one record per CDR3 protein. Among 140,000 or so distinct CDR3 sequences listed, about 9% were seen once. Whole-study findings and limits: Once a year had passed after transplant, T-cell counts and diversity came mostly from newly produced T cells.

The specimen was PBMCs, mostly from graft donor cells, collected 180 days after TCRalphabeta/CD19-depleted stem cell transplant. This receptor was obtained from a female patient aged 2-9 years who had a stem cell transplant for congenital amegakaryocytic thrombocytopenia, so the T cells may come from the graft donor. The chain combines TRBV7-2 with TRBJ2-7; 10 bases match TRBD1. The CDR3 coding sequence is TGTGCCAGCAGCAAGCAGTCGGCGGGACAGGGGTACGAGCAGTACTTC. Amino acids: CASSKQSAGQGYEQYF.